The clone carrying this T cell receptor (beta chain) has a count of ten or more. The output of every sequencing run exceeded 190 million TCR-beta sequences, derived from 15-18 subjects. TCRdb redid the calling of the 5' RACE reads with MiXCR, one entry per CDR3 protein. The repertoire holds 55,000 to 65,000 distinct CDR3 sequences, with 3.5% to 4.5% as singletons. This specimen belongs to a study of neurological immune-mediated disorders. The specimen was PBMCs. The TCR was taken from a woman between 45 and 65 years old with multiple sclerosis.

CDR3 protein: CSARLIEQETQYF. The CDR3 coding sequence is TGCAGTGCTAGATTAATAGAGCAAGAGACCCAGTACTTC. V gene TRBV20-1 combines with J gene TRBJ2-5; unclear D gene. Germline CDR1 is DFQATT and CDR2 is SNEGSKA (reference sequence). The germline V and J ends were trimmed by 2 bases and 2 bases, with 9 bases remaining between them. The CDR3 is made up of 13 amino acids.